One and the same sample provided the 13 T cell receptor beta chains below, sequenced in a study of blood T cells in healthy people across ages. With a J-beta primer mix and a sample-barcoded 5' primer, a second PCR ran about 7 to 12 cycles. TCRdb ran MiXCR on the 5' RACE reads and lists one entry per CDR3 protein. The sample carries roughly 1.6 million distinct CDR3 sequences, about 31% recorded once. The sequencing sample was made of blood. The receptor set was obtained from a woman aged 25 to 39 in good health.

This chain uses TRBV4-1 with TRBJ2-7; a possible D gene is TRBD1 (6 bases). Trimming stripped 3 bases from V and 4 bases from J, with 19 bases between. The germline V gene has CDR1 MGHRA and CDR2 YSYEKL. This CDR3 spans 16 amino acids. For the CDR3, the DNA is TGCGCCAGCAGCCATTCCACAGGGTTCTCCGATTACGAGCAGTACTTC. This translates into CASSHSTGFSDYEQYF.

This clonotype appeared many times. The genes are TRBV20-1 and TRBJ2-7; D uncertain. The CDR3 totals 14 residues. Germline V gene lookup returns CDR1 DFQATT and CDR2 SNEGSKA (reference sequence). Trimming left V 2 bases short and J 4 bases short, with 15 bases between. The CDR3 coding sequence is TGCAGTGCTAGATCAGAGTCGGTTCAGTACGAGCAGTACTTC. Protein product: CSARSESVQYEQYF.

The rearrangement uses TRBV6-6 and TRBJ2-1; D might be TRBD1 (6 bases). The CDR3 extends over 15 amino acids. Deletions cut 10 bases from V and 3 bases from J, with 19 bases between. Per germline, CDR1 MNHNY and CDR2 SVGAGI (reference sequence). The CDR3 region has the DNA TGTGCCACCCAGGCTACAGGGAAGTTCTACAATGAGCAGTTCTTC. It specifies CATQATGKFYNEQFF.

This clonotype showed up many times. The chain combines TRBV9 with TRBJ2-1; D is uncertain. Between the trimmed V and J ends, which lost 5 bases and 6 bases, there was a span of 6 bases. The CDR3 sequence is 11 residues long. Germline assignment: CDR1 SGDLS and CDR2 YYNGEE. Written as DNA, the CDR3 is TGTGCCAGCAGTGGGCCCAATGAGCAGTTCTTC. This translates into CASSGPNEQFF.

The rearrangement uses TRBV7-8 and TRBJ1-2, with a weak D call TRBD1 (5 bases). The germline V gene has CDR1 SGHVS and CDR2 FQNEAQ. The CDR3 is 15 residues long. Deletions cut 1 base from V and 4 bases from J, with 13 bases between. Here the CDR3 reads CASSLEGVGGYGYTF. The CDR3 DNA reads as TGTGCCAGCAGCTTAGAAGGGGTGGGAGGCTATGGCTACACCTTC.

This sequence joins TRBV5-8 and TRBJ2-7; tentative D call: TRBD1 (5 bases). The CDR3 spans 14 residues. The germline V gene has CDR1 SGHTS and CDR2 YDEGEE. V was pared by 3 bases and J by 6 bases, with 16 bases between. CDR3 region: CASSSLARGGEQYF. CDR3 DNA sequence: TGTGCCAGCAGCTCCCTGGCTAGGGGTGGCGAGCAGTACTTC.

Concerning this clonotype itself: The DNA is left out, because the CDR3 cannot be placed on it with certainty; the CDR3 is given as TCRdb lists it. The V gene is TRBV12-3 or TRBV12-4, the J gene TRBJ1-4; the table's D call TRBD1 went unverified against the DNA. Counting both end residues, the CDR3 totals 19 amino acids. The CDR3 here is CASSIQTAYTSATNEKLFF.

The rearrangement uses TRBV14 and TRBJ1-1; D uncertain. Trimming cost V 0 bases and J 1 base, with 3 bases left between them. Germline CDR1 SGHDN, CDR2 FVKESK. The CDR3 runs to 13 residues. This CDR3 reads CASSQEANTEAFF. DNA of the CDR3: TGTGCCAGCAGCCAAGAAGCGAACACTGAAGCTTTCTTT.

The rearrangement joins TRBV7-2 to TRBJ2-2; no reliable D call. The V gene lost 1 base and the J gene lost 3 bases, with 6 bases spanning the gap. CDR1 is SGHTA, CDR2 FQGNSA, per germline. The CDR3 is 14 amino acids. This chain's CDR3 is CASSLGAHTGELFF. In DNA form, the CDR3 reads TGTGCCAGCAGCTTAGGGGCCCACACCGGGGAGCTGTTTTTT.

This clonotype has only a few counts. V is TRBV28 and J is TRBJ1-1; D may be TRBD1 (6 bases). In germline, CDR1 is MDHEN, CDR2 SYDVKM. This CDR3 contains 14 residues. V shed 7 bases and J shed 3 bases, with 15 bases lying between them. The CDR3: CASTRGGRDTEAFF. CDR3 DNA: TGTGCCAGCACTAGGGGGGGGAGGGACACTGAAGCTTTCTTT.

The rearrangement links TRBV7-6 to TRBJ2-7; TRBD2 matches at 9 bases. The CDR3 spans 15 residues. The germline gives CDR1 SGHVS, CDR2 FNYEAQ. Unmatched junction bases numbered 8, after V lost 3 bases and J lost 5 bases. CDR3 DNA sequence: TGTGCCAGCAGCTTGGGACTAGCACGTATGGACGAGCAGTACTTC. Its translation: CASSLGLARMDEQYF.

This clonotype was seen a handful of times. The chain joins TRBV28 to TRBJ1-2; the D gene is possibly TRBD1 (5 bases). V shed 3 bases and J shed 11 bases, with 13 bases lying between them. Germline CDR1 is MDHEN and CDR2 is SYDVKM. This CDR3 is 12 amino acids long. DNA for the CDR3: TGTGCCAGCAGTTTCCGACAGACTCAGTACACCTTC. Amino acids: CASSFRQTQYTF.

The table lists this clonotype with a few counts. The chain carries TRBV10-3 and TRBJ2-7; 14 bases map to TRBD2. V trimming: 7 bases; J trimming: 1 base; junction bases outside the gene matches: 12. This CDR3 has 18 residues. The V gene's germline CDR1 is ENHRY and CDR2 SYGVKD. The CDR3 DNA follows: TGTGCCATCAAGCCCGCCGGGACTAGCGGGAGCTTTTCCTACGAGCAGTACTTC. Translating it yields CAIKPAGTSGSFSYEQYF.